These T cell receptor beta chains were read from a single sample in a study of blood T cell repertoires in COVID-19. Profiling relied on immunoSEQ multiplex PCR, and the TCRdb table lists in-frame clones only, not all of them. This repertoire shows 65,000 or so clones, 75% to 90% found once; its top ten account for 15%. Sequencing was done on a sample of peripheral blood. The receptors come from a man older than 75 with acute or convalescent COVID-19. Each CDR3 is given with its conserved first and last residue. Clone size appears in some rows only: once, few, many, or a class for an expanded clone.

v_gene	j_gene	abundance	CDR3aa
TRBV4-1	TRBJ2-1	-	CASSQVWSGTGVDNEQFF
TRBV5-1	TRBJ2-3	-	CASSPGGQADTQYF
TRBV5-1	TRBJ1-2	-	CASSLDTGTGGYGYTF
TRBV24-1	TRBJ2-1	few	CATSDAGSTVNEQFF
TRBV5-5	TRBJ2-3	-	CASSLPTSGVPFTQYF
TRBV11-3	TRBJ1-1	once	CASSPHGGWVNTEAFF
TRBV2	TRBJ1-3	few	CASSGRVSGNTIYF
TRBV6-5	TRBJ1-5	-	CASKSGGGGDQPQHF
TRBV11-2	TRBJ1-4	-	CASSLSTSNEKLFF
TRBV6-5	TRBJ2-7	-	CASSYLRGYEQYF
TRBV3-1/TRBV3-2	TRBJ2-5	-	CASSQDRTDQETQYF
TRBV10-3	TRBJ2-1	-	CAAGARGNEQFF
TRBV7-2	TRBJ2-2	-	CASSPTGGRNTGELFF
TRBV14	TRBJ2-3	-	CASSQGAGTQYF
TRBV18	TRBJ1-5	-	CASSLGTGDQPQHF
TRBV10-2	TRBJ1-4	-	CASRTGVGSTTNEKLFF
TRBV10-1	TRBJ2-7	-	CASSPGGNSYEQYF
TRBV5-4	TRBJ2-5	once	CASSSGTALEETQYF